What follows is one T cell receptor (beta chain) and its context. This clone occurred a few times. There is no known antigen for this receptor. Per-base qualities were not stored, and no clone one base away is much larger. Participants in the prospective study were aged roughly 18 to 90 years, lived in 20 to 30 United States geographic areas, and enrolled through a virtual design. In the prospective study, participants were assigned to cohorts based on the clinical history participants reported in a screening survey and a study questionnaire. Recovered participants in ImmuneRACE Cohort 3 were defined by two consecutive negative NP/OP PCR tests, clearance by a healthcare professional, or resolution of symptoms. Each participant in the prospective study had whole blood, serum and a nasopharyngeal or oropharyngeal swab collected by mobile phlebotomists. Over a roughly 2-month period, participants in the prospective study had the option of providing additional blood draws and questionnaires. Blood samples from the prospective study were shipped frozen or at room temperature prior to DNA extraction.

The data belong to a study of blood T cell repertoires in COVID-19 (TCRdb year 2020). Study-wide context: Collaborator samples came from the United States, Italy and Spain and covered acute and convalescent phases of COVID-19. The prospective study material was composed of cDNA or gDNA derived from T cells, B-cell-depleted T cells, or PBMCs. The dataset comprised deeply sampled blood TCRbeta repertoires from subjects exposed to, actively infected with, or recovered from COVID-19. The repertoires were made available in a free public database intended to serve as a resource for research on the immune response to SARS-CoV-2. Samples were obtained from the ongoing ImmuneRACE study (first 160 participants) and from over 1,000 subjects provided by 6 global collaborators. A de-identified subject ID, COVID-19 status, age in years and sex were almost always included in the sample metadata. Where available, HLA class I and class II types were taken from metadata supplied by the sample provider and were not determined by assay-based typing.

After removal of 6 bases from V and 4 bases from J, the junction retains 1 base not matched to a gene. The CDR3 runs 12 residues from the cysteine to the phenylalanine. CDR3 DNA is the only sequence kept; it has 36 bases, read in frame from the first base. As encoded in the germline V gene (reference sequence), CDR1 is LNHDA while CDR2 is SQIVND. TCRbeta CDR3 regions were amplified from genomic DNA by means of the immunoSEQ Assay, a bias-controlled multiplex PCR. Under the source paper's analysis protocol: Nucleated cell counts per sample were estimated from amplification of reference gene primers within the assay. To quantify the absolute abundance of each unique TCRbeta CDR3 rearrangement, sequence reads were collapsed and filtered. For each sample, productive Simpson clonality was calculated by taking the square root of Simpson's diversity index across productive rearrangements. What TCRdb holds here is the immuneACCESS table cut down to in-frame rearrangements. Part of the clones is not present; checked against another copy, under half of the missing clones reflect an unresolved V gene, and the others are unexplained. Clonal size and the V and J genes are those of that table, whereas D and trimming came from the DNA. Across this sample there are roughly 330,000 clones, with 70% to 90% seen only once. The ten biggest clones cover around 5.9% of the sample.

Paper-wide results and their limitations: The amount of clinical and demographic metadata varied by source and participant and was provided uncurated.

This chain is built from TRBV19 and TRBJ1-2; 8 central bases correspond to TRBD1. The TCR sequence derives from a young woman who had recovered from COVID-19. Sequenced material: PBMCs or T cells enriched from blood (not recorded which). The CDR3 reads CASRDRVYGYTF. At the DNA level, the sequence is TGTGCCAGTAGGGACAGGGTCTATGGCTACACCTTC.